A selection of T cell receptor beta chains follows, all from one sample in a study of identical twins. Using its own MiXCR run on the 5' RACE reads, TCRdb lists one record per CDR3 protein. The table includes some 730,000 distinct CDR3 sequences, around a sixth detected once. The same sample was also used in a study of T cells expressing NK-cell markers.

Source material: PBMCs. These receptors all come from a woman aged 18-29 years in good health. Both conserved end residues are part of each CDR3. D genes are given only for firm matches. The size field is filled for only some rows; it gives once, few, many or a size class.

abundance | j_gene | d_gene | v_gene | len | CDR3aa | CDR3nt
- | TRBJ2-1 | TRBD2 | TRBV27 | 14 | CASSGGRASNEQFF | TGTGCCAGCAGTGGCGGGAGGGCATCCAATGAGCAGTTCTTC
- | TRBJ2-3 | - | TRBV6-1 | 13 | CASILAGTDTQYF | TGTGCCAGCATCTTGGCGGGTACAGATACGCAGTATTTT
few | TRBJ2-4 | TRBD2 | TRBV27 | 16 | CASSDRRGAAGDIQYF | TGTGCCAGCAGTGACAGGCGGGGGGCCGCTGGGGACATTCAGTACTTC
- | TRBJ2-3 | - | TRBV29-1 | 16 | CSVVPGKYVSTDRQYF | TGCAGCGTTGTGCCGGGAAAATACGTTAGCACAGATAGGCAGTATTTT
few | TRBJ2-3 | TRBD2 | TRBV12-3/TRBV12-4 | 15 | CASSSSSGGTDTQYF | TGTGCCAGCAGTTCATCTAGCGGGGGCACAGATACGCAGTATTTT
many | TRBJ2-7 | - | TRBV7-8 | 13 | CASSLRGNYEQYF | TGCGCCAGCAGCTTGAGGGGTAACTACGAGCAGTACTTC
- | TRBJ2-2 | - | TRBV5-1 | 15 | CASSLAPQGTGELFF | TGCGCCAGCAGCTTGGCCCCCCAAGGCACCGGGGAGCTGTTTTTT
many | TRBJ2-5 | - | TRBV12-3/TRBV12-4 | 15 | CASSWDHGGRETQYF | TGTGCCAGCAGTTGGGACCATGGGGGAAGGGAGACCCAGTACTTC
- | TRBJ1-2 | TRBD1 | TRBV10-2 | 15 | CASSDRGQGNYGYTF | TGCGCCAGCAGTGACCGGGGACAGGGAAACTATGGCTACACCTTC
few | TRBJ1-2 | - | TRBV29-1 | 13 | CSVEFDGLYGYTF | TGCAGCGTTGAGTTCGACGGGCTCTATGGCTACACCTTC
few | TRBJ2-7 | TRBD1 | TRBV19 | 14 | CASEQGTVSYEQYF | TGTGCCAGTGAGCAAGGGACAGTCTCCTACGAGCAGTACTTC
many | TRBJ2-3 | - | TRBV20-1 | 14 | CSASGASSTDTQYF | TGCAGTGCTAGCGGGGCCTCTAGCACAGATACGCAGTATTTT
- | TRBJ2-3 | - | TRBV11-2 | 14 | CASSPFTLVDTQYF | TGTGCCAGCAGCCCTTTTACTCTGGTGGATACGCAGTATTTT
few | TRBJ2-6 | TRBD1 | TRBV9 | 19 | CASRLQGLWGRSGANVLTF | TGTGCCAGCAGGTTACAGGGGTTATGGGGAAGGTCTGGGGCCAACGTCCTGACTTTC
few | TRBJ2-1 | TRBD1 | TRBV12-3/TRBV12-4 | 17 | CASSHLQGRNSYNEQFF | TGTGCCAGCAGTCACTTACAGGGGAGAAACTCCTACAATGAGCAGTTCTTC
- | TRBJ1-3 | - | TRBV6-1 | 14 | CASNIGGSGNTIYF | TGTGCCAGCAATATAGGCGGATCTGGAAACACCATATATTTT
- | TRBJ2-2 | - | TRBV6-2/TRBV6-3 | 14 | CASSTLISPGELFF | TGTGCCAGCAGTACCCTGATATCCCCCGGGGAGCTGTTTTTT
- | TRBJ2-3 | TRBD2 | TRBV7-2 | 15 | CASSPHRGGGVAQYF | TGTGCCAGCAGCCCCCATCGGGGCGGGGGGGTGGCGCAGTATTTT
many | TRBJ2-3 | TRBD1 | TRBV20-1 | 14 | CSARDRVGTDTQYF | TGCAGTGCTAGGGACAGGGTAGGGACAGATACGCAGTATTTT
- | TRBJ1-2 | - | TRBV20-1 | 14 | CSARVPGKADGYTF | TGCAGTGCTAGAGTCCCTGGCAAGGCGGATGGCTACACCTTC
few | TRBJ2-1 | - | TRBV10-3 | 13 | CAISESPDNEQFF | TGTGCCATCAGTGAGTCCCCCGACAATGAGCAGTTCTTC
many | TRBJ2-1 | - | TRBV27 | 12 | CASSLPNNEQFF | TGTGCCAGCAGTTTGCCTAACAATGAGCAGTTCTTC
few | TRBJ2-4 | TRBD2 | TRBV20-1 | 15 | CSARDGLAGENIQYF | TGCAGTGCTAGGGATGGACTAGCGGGGGAAAACATTCAGTACTTC
- | TRBJ2-1 | TRBD2 | TRBV15 | 16 | CATSRHGLADYNEQFF | TGTGCCACCAGCAGACACGGACTAGCAGACTACAATGAGCAGTTCTTC
- | TRBJ2-7 | - | TRBV5-1 | 18 | CASSLFQLSGRETYEQYF | TGCGCCAGCAGCTTGTTCCAATTATCGGGACGGGAAACTTACGAGCAGTACTTC
- | TRBJ2-5 | - | TRBV20-1 | 10 | CSAGPETQYF | TGCAGTGCTGGGCCCGAGACCCAGTACTTC
- | TRBJ2-3 | - | TRBV20-1 | 15 | CSARERAGGTDTQYF | TGCAGTGCTAGAGAGAGGGCAGGAGGCACAGATACGCAGTATTTT
- | TRBJ1-1 | TRBD1 | TRBV11-3 | 16 | CASSLAPPGTGTEAFF | TGTGCCAGCAGCTTAGCCCCCCCCGGGACAGGGACTGAAGCTTTCTTT
- | TRBJ1-1 | - | TRBV20-1 | 13 | CSANEGRETEAFF | TGCAGTGCTAATGAGGGGCGGGAGACTGAAGCTTTCTTT
few | TRBJ2-1 | TRBD2 | TRBV20-1 | 16 | CSARSDTERGYNEQFF | TGCAGTGCTAGGAGTGACACAGAGCGGGGATACAATGAGCAGTTCTTC
- | TRBJ2-3 | - | TRBV18 | 13 | CASCEQGTDTQYF | TGTGCCAGCTGTGAACAGGGCACAGATACGCAGTATTTT
- | TRBJ1-6 | - | TRBV20-1 | 15 | CSARGSAGANSPLHF | TGCAGTGCTAGAGGCAGCGCAGGGGCAAATTCACCCCTCCACTTT
- | TRBJ2-7 | TRBD1 | TRBV3-1 | 15 | CASSQAGTATYEQYF | TGTGCCAGCAGCCAGGCCGGGACAGCGACCTACGAGCAGTACTTC
- | TRBJ2-2 | TRBD2 | TRBV12-3/TRBV12-4 | 16 | CASTGGLAGARGELFF | TGTGCCAGCACCGGGGGACTAGCGGGGGCCCGAGGGGAGCTGTTTTTT
- | TRBJ2-7 | - | TRBV29-1 | 12 | CSVISTGLEQYF | TGCAGCGTAATATCTACAGGGTTGGAGCAGTACTTC
- | TRBJ2-5 | - | TRBV12-3/TRBV12-4 | 14 | CASSQLVWGETQYF | TGTGCCAGCAGCCAACTGGTCTGGGGGGAGACCCAGTACTTC
few | TRBJ2-1 | - | TRBV24-1 | 13 | CATSGSGVNEQFF | TGTGCCACCAGTGGTTCGGGGGTCAATGAGCAGTTCTTC
few | TRBJ1-2 | TRBD1 | TRBV20-1 | 13 | CSARRQGRVGYTF | TGCAGTGCTAGAAGACAGGGGCGGGTCGGCTACACCTTC
- | TRBJ2-7 | TRBD1 | TRBV28 | 14 | CASTVDRDLYEQYF | TGTGCCAGCACCGTCGACAGGGATCTATACGAGCAGTACTTC
- | TRBJ2-1 | TRBD2 | TRBV10-1 | 15 | CASSDGAGGAHEQFF | TGCGCCAGCAGTGACGGTGCGGGAGGTGCCCATGAGCAGTTCTTC
- | TRBJ2-1 | - | TRBV25-1 | 16 | CASRAAGPSSYNEQFF | TGTGCCAGCAGGGCCGCAGGGCCGAGCTCCTACAATGAGCAGTTCTTC